The T cell receptor (beta chain) under discussion was sequenced for a study of blood T cell repertoires in COVID-19 (dated by TCRdb to 2018 to 2020). A note on the overall study: The collaborator samples originated in the United States, Italy and Spain and spanned the acute and convalescent phases of COVID-19. The prospective study material was composed of cDNA or gDNA derived from T cells, B-cell-depleted T cells, or PBMCs. The dataset comprised deeply sampled blood TCRbeta repertoires from subjects exposed to, actively infected with, or recovered from COVID-19. The repertoires were released in a freely available public database meant as a resource for research on the immune response to SARS-CoV-2. The samples were drawn from two sources: the first 160 participants of the ongoing ImmuneRACE study, and over 1,000 subjects contributed by 6 global collaborators. A de-identified subject ID, COVID-19 status, age in years and sex were almost always included in the sample metadata. Where available, HLA class I and class II types were obtained from metadata supplied by the sample provider rather than from assay-based typing. The research as a whole found: The quantity of clinical and demographic metadata differed by source and by participant and was supplied without curation.

TCRbeta CDR3 regions were amplified from genomic DNA by means of the immunoSEQ Assay, a bias-controlled multiplex PCR. The authors processed their data as follows. The number of nucleated cells in each sample was estimated by amplification of reference gene primers within the assay. Sequence reads were collapsed and filtered to measure the absolute abundance of every unique TCRbeta CDR3 rearrangement. For each sample, productive Simpson clonality was calculated as the square root of Simpson's diversity index across productive rearrangements. The table comes from immuneACCESS by way of TCRdb, which keeps in-frame sequences with V and J called. Part of the clones is missing from these tables; in studies checked, under half for an unresolved V gene and the rest for unknown reasons. The DNA gave D and trimming, while V, J and clone size come from that table. Within this sample are 200,000 or so clones, with about nine tenths of them counted one time only. The top ten clonotypes cover less than 4.5% of the sample.

V is shortened by 3 bases, J by 5 bases, and the region joining them spans 15 bases. Per the germline V gene, KGHDR is the CDR1 and SFDVKD is the CDR2. The CDR3 runs 15 amino acids, cysteine and phenylalanine included. Only the CDR3 DNA is retained, 45 bases long and in frame from the first base. Enrolling through a virtual design, the prospective study's participants ranged in age from about 18 to 100 years and lived across 20 to 25 United States geographic areas. In the prospective study, participants were assigned to cohorts based on the clinical history participants reported in a screening survey and a study questionnaire. Mobile phlebotomists in the prospective study collected whole blood, serum and a nasopharyngeal or oropharyngeal swab from every participant. Participants in the prospective study had the option to provide additional blood draws and questionnaires over an approximately 2-month period. Blood samples from the prospective study were shipped frozen or at room temperature prior to DNA extraction.

Turning to this clone: This receptor's antigen is unknown. No base-level quality is on record; no much larger clone is a single base apart.

This clonotype originated in a woman aged 40 to 55 with acute COVID-19. Sequenced sample: PBMCs or T cells enriched from blood (not recorded which). This sequence uses TRBV24-1 and TRBJ2-5; TRBD1 is perhaps the D gene, given 6 matching bases. The base sequence is TGTGCCACCAGTGATCCAGGGGTGAGGGTGGAGACCCAGTACTTC. Translated, this is CATSDPGVRVETQYF.